Listed here is a single T cell receptor (beta chain). Its antigen is not identified. The sample originates from a study of cytomegalovirus exposure and HLA in healthy donors. Germline loops: CDR1 KGHSH, CDR2 LQKENI. CDR3 length: 14 residues. J gave up 4 bases and V 11 bases, and 10 bases lay outside the gene matches. Notes on the study in general: Later work associated roughly 15,000 TCR beta sequences with HLA alleles at 0.05 false discovery rate. Accounts indicate the classifier identified cytomegalovirus status with strong specificity and sensitivity. Apart from CMV serostatus, no immune exposure information was available.

PCR employed 60 Vbeta and 13 Jbeta primers. Authors' methods: An analysis that came later counted tens of millions of unique TCR beta chains, 10 million to 11 million shared. TCRdb's table, derived via immunoSEQ multiplex PCR, lists solely in-frame clones and lacks some. The V and J calls and clone size were taken over from that table, and D and trimming were inferred from the DNA. The data show roughly 140,000 clones, just under 85% seen once. Input material: PBMCs. The clonotype originates from a man aged 35 to 55 in good health and CMV-seropositive. The chain uses TRBV18 and TRBJ2-2; 7 bases align to TRBD1. CDR3 nucleotide sequence: TGTGCCTCACGGGACAGTTCGGGCACCGGGGAGCTGTTTTTT. It is translated as CASRDSSGTGELFF.